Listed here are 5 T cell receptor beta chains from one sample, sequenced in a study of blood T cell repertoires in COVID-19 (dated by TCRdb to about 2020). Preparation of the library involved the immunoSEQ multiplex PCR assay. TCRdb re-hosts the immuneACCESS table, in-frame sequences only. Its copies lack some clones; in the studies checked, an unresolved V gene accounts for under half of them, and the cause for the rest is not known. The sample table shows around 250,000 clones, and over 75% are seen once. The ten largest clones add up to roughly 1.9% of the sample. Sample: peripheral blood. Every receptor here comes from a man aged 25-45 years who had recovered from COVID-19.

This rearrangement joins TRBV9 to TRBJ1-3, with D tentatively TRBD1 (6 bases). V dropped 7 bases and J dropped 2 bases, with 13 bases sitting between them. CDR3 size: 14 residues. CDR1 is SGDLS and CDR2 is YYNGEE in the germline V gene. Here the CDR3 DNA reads TGTGCCAGCGCGCGGGGGGCTCCTGGAAACACCATATATTTT. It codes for CASARGAPGNTIYF.

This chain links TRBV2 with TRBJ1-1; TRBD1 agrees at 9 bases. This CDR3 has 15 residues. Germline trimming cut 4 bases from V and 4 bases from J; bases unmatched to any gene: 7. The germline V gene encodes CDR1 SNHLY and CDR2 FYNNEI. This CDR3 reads CASSGLDRGSTEAFF. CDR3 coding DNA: TGTGCCAGCAGTGGACTGGACAGGGGTAGCACTGAAGCTTTCTTT.

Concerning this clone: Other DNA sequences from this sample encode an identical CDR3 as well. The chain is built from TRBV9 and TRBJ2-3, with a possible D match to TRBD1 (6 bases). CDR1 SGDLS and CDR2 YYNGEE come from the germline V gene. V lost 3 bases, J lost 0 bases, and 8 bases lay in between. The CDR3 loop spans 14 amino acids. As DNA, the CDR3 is TGTGCCAGCAGCGCAGACAGGAGCACAGATACGCAGTATTTT. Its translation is CASSADRSTDTQYF.

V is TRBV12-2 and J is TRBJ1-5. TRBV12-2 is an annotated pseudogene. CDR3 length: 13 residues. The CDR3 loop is CASRFRDNQPQHF. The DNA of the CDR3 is TGTGCAAGTCGCTTCCGGGACAATCAGCCCCAGCATTTT.

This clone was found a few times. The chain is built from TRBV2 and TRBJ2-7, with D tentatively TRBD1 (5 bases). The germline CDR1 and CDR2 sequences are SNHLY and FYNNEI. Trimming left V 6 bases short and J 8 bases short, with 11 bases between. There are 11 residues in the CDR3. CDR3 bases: TGTGCCAGCAGCACAGGCCGCAAGCAGTACTTC. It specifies CASSTGRKQYF.